These T cell receptor beta chains were read from a single sample in a study of cytomegalovirus exposure and HLA in healthy donors. Some clones are missing from TCRdb's copy, which holds only in-frame ones; the method was immunoSEQ multiplex PCR. The sample includes just under 95,000 clones, approximately 84% of them seen just once. The specimen was PBMCs. Receptor source: a woman aged 18-30 years in good health and CMV-seropositive. CDR3s include the opening cysteine and the closing phenylalanine or tryptophan. The D gene is left open where the match is weak. Size tells how often a clone was seen (once, few, many) or the class of an expanded clone, and some rows leave it out.

NA,TRBJ2-7,NA,TRBV6-4,CASRTPNSHEQYF,TGTGCCAGCAGGACCCCGAACAGCCACGAGCAGTACTTC
NA,TRBJ1-6,NA,TRBV6-1,CASSEAPGEKGGSPLHF,TGTGCCAGCAGTGAAGCGCCGGGGGAGAAAGGCGGTTCCCCCCTCCACTTT
NA,TRBJ2-7,TRBD2,TRBV5-1,CASSSPGLAAVASYEQYF,TGCGCCAGCAGTTCACCGGGACTAGCGGCAGTCGCCTCCTACGAGCAGTACTTC
NA,TRBJ2-7,NA,TRBV6-5,CASTGGYEQYF,TGTGCCAGCACAGGTGGATACGAGCAGTACTTC
NA,TRBJ2-1,NA,TRBV7-3,CASSLIGGGSYNEQFF,TGTGCCAGCAGCTTAATCGGGGGTGGCTCCTACAATGAGCAGTTCTTC
few,TRBJ1-5,NA,TRBV4-1,CASSHRPGDSNQPQHF,TGCGCCAGCAGCCATCGCCCAGGGGATAGCAATCAGCCCCAGCATTTT
NA,TRBJ2-7,TRBD1,TRBV4-1,CASSHAKDRLPTEQYF,TGCGCCAGCAGCCATGCAAAGGACAGGCTTCCGACCGAGCAGTACTTC
NA,TRBJ1-1,NA,TRBV18,CASSPLQGGWGMNTEAFF,TGTGCCAGCTCACCATTGCAGGGTGGGTGGGGAATGAACACTGAAGCTTTCTTT
NA,TRBJ1-1,TRBD1,TRBV6-5,CASSPDRGLFGAFF,TGTGCCAGCAGCCCCGACAGGGGGCTTTTTGGAGCTTTCTTT
NA,TRBJ1-3,TRBD1,TRBV9,CASSVAARTGGNTIYF,TGTGCCAGCAGCGTAGCAGCCCGGACAGGAGGAAACACCATATATTTT
NA,TRBJ1-2,NA,TRBV6-1,CASLTMRDGYTF,TGTGCCAGCTTAACGATGAGAGATGGCTACACCTTC
NA,TRBJ2-7,TRBD1,TRBV4-1,CASSPYPRDSNYEQYF,TGCGCCAGCAGCCCATATCCCCGGGACAGTAACTACGAGCAGTACTTC
NA,TRBJ2-2,NA,TRBV10-2,CASSVTQTAGELFF,TGCGCCAGCAGTGTCACCCAAACTGCCGGGGAGCTGTTTTTT
NA,TRBJ2-7,NA,TRBV7-6,CASSQRGAGSYEQYF,TGTGCCAGCAGCCAGCGCGGGGCAGGCTCCTACGAGCAGTACTTC
NA,TRBJ2-7,TRBD2,TRBV29-1,CSVAAGGTYEQYF,TGCAGCGTTGCAGCGGGAGGGACTTACGAGCAGTACTTC
once,TRBJ2-5,NA,TRBV28,CASSHPRGFTGKETQYF,TGTGCCAGCAGTCACCCACGGGGTTTCACGGGAAAAGAGACCCAGTACTTC
NA,TRBJ2-7,TRBD1,TRBV6-1,CASSEYRGRLYEQYF,TGTGCCAGCAGTGAATACAGGGGAAGGCTATACGAGCAGTACTTC
NA,TRBJ2-5,TRBD1,TRBV13,CASSSRTGTVETQYF,TGTGCCAGCAGCTCCAGGACCGGGACAGTAGAGACCCAGTACTTC
NA,TRBJ2-1,TRBD2,TRBV13,CASSPSGGAVDEQFF,TGTGCCAGCAGCCCCAGCGGGGGGGCCGTGGATGAGCAGTTCTTC
NA,TRBJ2-7,TRBD2,TRBV5-6,CASSLEGRVAGGSEQYF,TGTGCCAGCAGCTTGGAGGGTAGGGTAGCGGGAGGTAGCGAGCAGTACTTC
NA,TRBJ1-3,NA,TRBV19,CASSMRATSGNTIYF,TGTGCCAGTAGTATGAGGGCTACCTCTGGAAACACCATATATTTT
NA,TRBJ1-5,TRBD1,TRBV18,CASSLQTGARRQPQHF,TGTGCCAGCTCACTACAAACAGGGGCGAGGCGCCAGCCCCAGCATTTT
once,TRBJ1-1,NA,TRBV28,CASIAPRTEAFF,TGTGCCAGCATTGCCCCTAGGACTGAAGCTTTCTTT
NA,TRBJ2-1,TRBD2,TRBV7-6,CASSSGTSNEQFF,TGTGCCAGCAGCTCCGGGACTAGCAATGAGCAGTTCTTC
few,TRBJ2-1,NA,TRBV7-9,CASSSDTGYNEQFF,TGTGCCAGCAGCTCCGATACAGGGTACAATGAGCAGTTCTTC
NA,TRBJ2-5,TRBD2,TRBV7-6,CASSHRGGETQYF,TGTGCCAGCAGCCATCGCGGGGGGGAGACCCAGTACTTC
NA,TRBJ2-2,NA,TRBV9,CASSPNNAGELFF,TGTGCCAGCAGCCCTAATAATGCCGGGGAGCTGTTTTTT
NA,TRBJ2-1,NA,TRBV5-1,CASSLGQNSYNEQFF,TGCGCCAGCAGCTTGGGGCAGAACTCCTACAATGAGCAGTTCTTC
NA,TRBJ2-3,TRBD1,TRBV2,CASSEGQVLTDTQYF,TGTGCCAGCAGTGAGGGACAGGTTCTGACAGATACGCAGTATTTT
NA,TRBJ2-5,NA,TRBV27,CASSLLSGAETQYF,TGTGCCAGCAGTTTATTATCGGGAGCTGAGACCCAGTACTTC
NA,TRBJ2-3,NA,TRBV9,CASSVVSGTDTQYF,TGTGCCAGCAGCGTAGTTTCGGGCACAGATACGCAGTATTTT
NA,TRBJ1-1,TRBD1,TRBV27,CASGRRQGILNTEAFF,TGTGCCAGCGGACGCAGACAGGGAATCCTGAACACTGAAGCTTTCTTT
once,TRBJ1-2,TRBD1,TRBV30,CAWLLPRTGPNYGYTF,TGTGCCTGGCTGCTTCCCAGGACAGGGCCTAACTATGGCTACACCTTC
NA,TRBJ2-5,NA,TRBV6-1,CASKSFSRETQYF,TGTGCCAGCAAGTCCTTCTCCCGGGAGACCCAGTACTTC
NA,TRBJ1-1,NA,TRBV27,CASRPGGTQNTEAFF,TGTGCCAGCAGGCCCGGGGGGACACAGAACACTGAAGCTTTCTTT
NA,TRBJ1-1,NA,TRBV5-4,CASSLALDRRAPEAFF,TGTGCCAGCAGCTTGGCCCTAGACAGGCGAGCCCCTGAAGCTTTCTTT
once,TRBJ1-2,NA,TRBV11-2,CASSYGTIYGYTF,TGTGCCAGCAGCTACGGGACAATCTATGGCTACACCTTC
NA,TRBJ1-4,NA,TRBV5-1,CASSLNRASNEKLFF,TGCGCCAGCAGTCTAAACAGGGCCTCTAATGAAAAACTGTTTTTT